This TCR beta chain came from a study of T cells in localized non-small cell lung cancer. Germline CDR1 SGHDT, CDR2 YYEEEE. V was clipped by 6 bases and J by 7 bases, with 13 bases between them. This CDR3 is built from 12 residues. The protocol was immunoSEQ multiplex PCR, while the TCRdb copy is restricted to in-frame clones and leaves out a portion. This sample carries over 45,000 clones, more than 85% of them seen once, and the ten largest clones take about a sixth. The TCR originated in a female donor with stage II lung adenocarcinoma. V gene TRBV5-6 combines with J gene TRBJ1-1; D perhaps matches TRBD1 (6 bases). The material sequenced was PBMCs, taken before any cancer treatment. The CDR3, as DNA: TGTGCCAGCACCAGAAGGGGGTTTGAAGCTTTCTTT. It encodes CASTRRGFEAFF.